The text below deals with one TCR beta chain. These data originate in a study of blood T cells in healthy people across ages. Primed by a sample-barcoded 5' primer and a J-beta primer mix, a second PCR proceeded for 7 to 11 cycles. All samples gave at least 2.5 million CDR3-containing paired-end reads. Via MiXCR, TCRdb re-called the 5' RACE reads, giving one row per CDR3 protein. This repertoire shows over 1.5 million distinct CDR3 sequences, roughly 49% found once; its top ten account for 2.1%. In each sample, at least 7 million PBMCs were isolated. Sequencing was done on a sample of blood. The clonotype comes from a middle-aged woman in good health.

The CDR3 DNA follows: TGCAGCGTTGATCCCAACAGGGACGGCTACACCTTC. This translates into CSVDPNRDGYTF. This chain connects TRBV29-1 to TRBJ1-2, with D maybe TRBD1 (6 bases). CDR1 is SQVTM, CDR2 ANQGSEA, per germline. V was cut by 3 bases and J by 8 bases, with 13 bases left in between. The CDR3 runs 12 residues.